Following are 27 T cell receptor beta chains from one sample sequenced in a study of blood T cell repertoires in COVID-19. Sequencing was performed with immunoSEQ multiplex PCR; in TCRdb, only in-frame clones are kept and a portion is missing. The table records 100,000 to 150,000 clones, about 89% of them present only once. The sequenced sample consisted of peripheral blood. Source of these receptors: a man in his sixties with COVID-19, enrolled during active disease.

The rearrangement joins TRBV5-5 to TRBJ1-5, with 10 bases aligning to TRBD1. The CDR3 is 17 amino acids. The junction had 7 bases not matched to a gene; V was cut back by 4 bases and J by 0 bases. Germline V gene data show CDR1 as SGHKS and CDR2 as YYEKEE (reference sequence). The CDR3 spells CASSPGTGAVSNQPQHF. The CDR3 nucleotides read TGTGCCAGCAGCCCCGGGACAGGGGCCGTTAGCAATCAGCCCCAGCATTTT.

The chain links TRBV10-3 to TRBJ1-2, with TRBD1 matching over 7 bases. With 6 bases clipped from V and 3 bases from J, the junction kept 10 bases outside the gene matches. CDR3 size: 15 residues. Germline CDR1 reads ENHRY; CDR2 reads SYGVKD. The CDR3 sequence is CAISGQAGVDYGYTF. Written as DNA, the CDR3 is TGTGCCATCAGCGGACAGGCTGGGGTGGACTATGGCTACACCTTC.

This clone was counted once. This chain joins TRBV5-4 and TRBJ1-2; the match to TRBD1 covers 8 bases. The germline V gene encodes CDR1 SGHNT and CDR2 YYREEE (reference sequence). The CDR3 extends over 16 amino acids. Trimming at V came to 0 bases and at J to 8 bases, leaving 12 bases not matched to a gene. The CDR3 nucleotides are TGTGCCAGCAGCTTGGGGGCAGGGGGCCTGAACAACGGCTACACCTTC. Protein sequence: CASSLGAGGLNNGYTF. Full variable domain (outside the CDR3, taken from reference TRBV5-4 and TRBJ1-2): ETGVTQSPTHLIKTRGQQVTLRCSSQSGHNTVSWYQQALGQGPQFIFQYYREEENGRGNFPPRFSGLQFPNYSSELNVNALELDDSALYLCASSLGAGGLNNGYTFGSGTRLTVV.

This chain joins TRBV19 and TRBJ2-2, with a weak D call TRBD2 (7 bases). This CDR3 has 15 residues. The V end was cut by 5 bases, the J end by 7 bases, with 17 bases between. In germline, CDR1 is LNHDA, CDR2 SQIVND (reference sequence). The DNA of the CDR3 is TGTGCCAGTAGTCACCTAGGGGGGGGAGTCGGGGAGCTGTTTTTT. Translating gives CASSHLGGGVGELFF.

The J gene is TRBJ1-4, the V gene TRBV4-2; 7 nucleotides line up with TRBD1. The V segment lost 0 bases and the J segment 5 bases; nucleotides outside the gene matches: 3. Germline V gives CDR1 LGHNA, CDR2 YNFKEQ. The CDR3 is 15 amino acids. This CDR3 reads CASSQDYRGNEKLFF. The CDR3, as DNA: TGTGCCAGCAGCCAAGATTACAGGGGAAATGAAAAACTGTTTTTT.

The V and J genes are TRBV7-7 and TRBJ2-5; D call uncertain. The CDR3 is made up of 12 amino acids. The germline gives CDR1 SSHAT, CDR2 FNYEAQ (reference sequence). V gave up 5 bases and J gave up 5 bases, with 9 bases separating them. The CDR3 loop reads CASSGGGETQYF. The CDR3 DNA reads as TGTGCCAGCAGCGGCGGTGGGGAGACCCAGTACTTC. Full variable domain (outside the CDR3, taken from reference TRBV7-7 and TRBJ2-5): GAGVSQSPRYKVTKRGQDVTLRCDPISSHATLYWYQQALGQGPEFLTYFNYEAQPDKSGLPSDRFSAERPEGSISTLTIQRTEQRDSAMYRCASSGGGETQYFGPGTRLLVL.

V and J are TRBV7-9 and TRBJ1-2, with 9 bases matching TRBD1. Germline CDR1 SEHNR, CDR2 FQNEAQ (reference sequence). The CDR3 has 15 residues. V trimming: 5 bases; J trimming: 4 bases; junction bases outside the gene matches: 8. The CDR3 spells CASSQGQGSVYGYTF. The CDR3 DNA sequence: TGTGCCAGCAGCCAGGGACAGGGCAGCGTCTATGGCTACACCTTC. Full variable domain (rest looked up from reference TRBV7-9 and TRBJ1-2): DTGVSQNPRHKITKRGQNVTFRCDPISEHNRLYWYRQTLGQGPEFLTYFQNEAQLEKSRLLSDRFSAERPKGSFSTLEIQRTEQGDSAMYLCASSQGQGSVYGYTFGSGTRLTVV.

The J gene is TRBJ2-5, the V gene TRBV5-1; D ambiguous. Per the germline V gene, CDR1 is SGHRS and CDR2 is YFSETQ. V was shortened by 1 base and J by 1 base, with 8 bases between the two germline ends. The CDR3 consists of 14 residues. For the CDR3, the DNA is TGCGCCAGCAGCTTGAAGCGCCTCCAAGAGACCCAGTACTTC. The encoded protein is CASSLKRLQETQYF. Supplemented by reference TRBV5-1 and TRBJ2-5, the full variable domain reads KAGVTQTPRYLIKTRGQQVTLSCSPISGHRSVSWYQQTPGQGLQFLFEYFSETQRNKGNFPGRFSGRQFSNSRSEMNVSTLELGDSALYLCASSLKRLQETQYFGPGTRLLVL.

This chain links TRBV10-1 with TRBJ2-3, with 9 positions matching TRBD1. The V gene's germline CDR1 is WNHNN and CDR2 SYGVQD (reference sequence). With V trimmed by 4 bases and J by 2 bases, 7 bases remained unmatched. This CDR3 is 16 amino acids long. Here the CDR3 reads CASSGGTGTTTDTQYF. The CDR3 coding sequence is TGCGCCAGCAGTGGGGGGACAGGGACGACCACAGATACGCAGTATTTT.

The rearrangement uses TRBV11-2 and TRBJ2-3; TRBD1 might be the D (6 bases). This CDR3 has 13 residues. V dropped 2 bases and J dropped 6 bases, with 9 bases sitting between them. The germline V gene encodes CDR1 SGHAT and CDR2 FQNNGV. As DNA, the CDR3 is TGTGCCAGCAGCTTAATTGGACAGGATACGCAGTATTTT. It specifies CASSLIGQDTQYF. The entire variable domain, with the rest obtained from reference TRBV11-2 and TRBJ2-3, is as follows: EAGVAQSPRYKIIEKRQSVAFWCNPISGHATLYWYQQILGQGPKLLIQFQNNGVVDDSQLPKDRFSAERLKGVDSTLKIQPAKLEDSAVYLCASSLIGQDTQYFGPGTRLTVL.

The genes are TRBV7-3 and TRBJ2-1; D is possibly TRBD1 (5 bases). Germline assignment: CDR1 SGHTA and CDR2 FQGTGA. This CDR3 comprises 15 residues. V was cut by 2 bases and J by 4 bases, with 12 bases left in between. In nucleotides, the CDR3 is TGTGCCAGCAGCTTATCTAGGGGCCCTTACAATGAGCAGTTCTTC. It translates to CASSLSRGPYNEQFF.

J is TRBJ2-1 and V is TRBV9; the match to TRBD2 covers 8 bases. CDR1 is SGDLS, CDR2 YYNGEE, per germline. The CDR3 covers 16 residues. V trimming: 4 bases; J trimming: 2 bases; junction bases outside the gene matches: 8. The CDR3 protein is CASSPQRGRTYNEQFF. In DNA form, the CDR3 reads TGTGCCAGCAGCCCCCAGCGGGGGCGGACCTACAATGAGCAGTTCTTC.

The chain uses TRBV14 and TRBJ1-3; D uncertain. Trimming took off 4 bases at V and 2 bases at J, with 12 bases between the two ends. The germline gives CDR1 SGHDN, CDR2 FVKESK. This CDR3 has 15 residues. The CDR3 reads CASSLRPSTGNTIYF. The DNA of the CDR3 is TGTGCCAGCAGCCTTCGTCCGTCTACTGGAAACACCATATATTTT.

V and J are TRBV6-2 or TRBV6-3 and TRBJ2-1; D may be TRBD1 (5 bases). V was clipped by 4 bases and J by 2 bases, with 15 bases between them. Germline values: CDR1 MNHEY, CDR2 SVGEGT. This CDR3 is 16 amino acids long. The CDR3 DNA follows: TGTGCCAGCAGTTCCCTAGATTGGGGCACCTACAATGAGCAGTTCTTC. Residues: CASSSLDWGTYNEQFF.

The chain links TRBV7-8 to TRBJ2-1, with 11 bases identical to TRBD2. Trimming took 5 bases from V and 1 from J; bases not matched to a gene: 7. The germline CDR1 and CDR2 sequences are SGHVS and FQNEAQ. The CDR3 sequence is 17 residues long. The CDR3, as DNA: TGTGCCAGCAGCGTCACTAGCGGGGGTTATTCCTACAATGAGCAGTTCTTC. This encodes CASSVTSGGYSYNEQFF.

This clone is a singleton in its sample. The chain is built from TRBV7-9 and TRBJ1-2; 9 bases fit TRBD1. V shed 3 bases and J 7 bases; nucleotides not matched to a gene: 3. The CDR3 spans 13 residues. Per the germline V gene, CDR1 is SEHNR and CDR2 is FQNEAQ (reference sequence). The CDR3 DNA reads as TGTGCCAGCAGCTTCGAGGACAGGGGTGGCTACACCTTC. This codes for CASSFEDRGGYTF.

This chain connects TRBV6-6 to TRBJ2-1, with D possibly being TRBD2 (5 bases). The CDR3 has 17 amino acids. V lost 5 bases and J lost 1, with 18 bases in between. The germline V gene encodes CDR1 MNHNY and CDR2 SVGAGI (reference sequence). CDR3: CASSHPPPGSSYNEQFF. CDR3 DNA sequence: TGTGCCAGCAGTCACCCCCCGCCGGGGAGTTCCTACAATGAGCAGTTCTTC.

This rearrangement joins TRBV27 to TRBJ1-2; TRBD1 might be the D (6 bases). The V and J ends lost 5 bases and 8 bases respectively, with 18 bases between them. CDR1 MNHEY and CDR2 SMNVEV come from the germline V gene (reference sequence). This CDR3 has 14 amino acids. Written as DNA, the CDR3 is TGTGCCAGCAGTCCTTACTCAGGGGTTAAGGGCTACACCTTC. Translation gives CASSPYSGVKGYTF.

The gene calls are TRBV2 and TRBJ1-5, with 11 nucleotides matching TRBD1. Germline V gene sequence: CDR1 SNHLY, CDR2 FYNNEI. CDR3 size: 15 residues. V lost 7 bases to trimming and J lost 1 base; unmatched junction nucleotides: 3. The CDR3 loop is CASKGTGGSNQPQHF. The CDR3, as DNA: TGTGCCAGCAAAGGGACAGGGGGGAGCAATCAGCCCCAGCATTTT. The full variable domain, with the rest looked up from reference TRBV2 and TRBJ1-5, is EPEVTQTPSHQVTQMGQEVILRCVPISNHLYFYWYRQILGQKVEFLVSFYNNEISEKSEIFDDQFSVERPDGSNFTLKIRSTKLEDSAMYFCASKGTGGSNQPQHFGDGTRLSIL.

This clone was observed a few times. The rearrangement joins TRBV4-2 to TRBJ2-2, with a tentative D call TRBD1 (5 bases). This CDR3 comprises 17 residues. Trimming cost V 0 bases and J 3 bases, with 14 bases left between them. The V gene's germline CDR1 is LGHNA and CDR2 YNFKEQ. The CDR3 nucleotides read TGTGCCAGCAGCCAAGAGAAGGGGCAGGCCGACACCGGGGAGCTGTTTTTT. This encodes CASSQEKGQADTGELFF.

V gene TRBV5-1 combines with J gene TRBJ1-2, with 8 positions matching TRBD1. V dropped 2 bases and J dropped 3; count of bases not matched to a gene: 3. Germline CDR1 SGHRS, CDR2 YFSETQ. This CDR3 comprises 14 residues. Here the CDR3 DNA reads TGCGCCAGCAGCTTCGGGGGACAGGACTATGGCTACACCTTC. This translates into CASSFGGQDYGYTF. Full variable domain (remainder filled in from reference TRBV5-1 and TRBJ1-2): KAGVTQTPRYLIKTRGQQVTLSCSPISGHRSVSWYQQTPGQGLQFLFEYFSETQRNKGNFPGRFSGRQFSNSRSEMNVSTLELGDSALYLCASSFGGQDYGYTFGSGTRLTVV.

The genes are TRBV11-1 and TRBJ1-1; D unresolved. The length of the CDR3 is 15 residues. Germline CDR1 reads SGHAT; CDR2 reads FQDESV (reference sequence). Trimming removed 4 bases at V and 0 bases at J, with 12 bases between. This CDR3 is CASSSIDGVNTEAFF. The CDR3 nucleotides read TGTGCCAGCAGCTCAATAGACGGGGTGAACACTGAAGCTTTCTTT.

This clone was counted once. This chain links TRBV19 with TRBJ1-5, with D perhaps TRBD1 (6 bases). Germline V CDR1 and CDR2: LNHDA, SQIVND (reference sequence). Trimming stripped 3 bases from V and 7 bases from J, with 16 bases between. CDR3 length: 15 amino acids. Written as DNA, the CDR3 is TGTGCCAGTAGTATCGCGGGTAGGGGGTGGCAGCCCCAGCATTTT. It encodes CASSIAGRGWQPQHF.

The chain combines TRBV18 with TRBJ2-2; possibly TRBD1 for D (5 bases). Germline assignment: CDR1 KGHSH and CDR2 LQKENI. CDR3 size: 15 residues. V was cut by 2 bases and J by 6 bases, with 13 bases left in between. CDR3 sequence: CASSPGHLDAGELFF. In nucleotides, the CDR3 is TGTGCCAGCTCACCAGGACACTTAGACGCCGGGGAGCTGTTTTTT.

In DNA, the CDR3 is TGCGCCAGCAGCCCAGGCGCTAGCGGGGGACTGTACGAGCAGTACTTC. This codes for CASSPGASGGLYEQYF. The chain joins TRBV10-2 to TRBJ2-7, with 10 bases that match TRBD2. After removal of 6 bases from V and 4 bases from J, the junction contained 12 bases not matched to a gene. This CDR3 is 16 amino acids long. The germline CDR1 and CDR2 sequences are WSHSY and SAAADI.

CDR3 DNA sequence: TGTGCCAGCAGCCCAAACAGGGTAGGGGGAAACACCATATATTTT. This gives the protein CASSPNRVGGNTIYF. The rearrangement links TRBV11-2 to TRBJ1-3; weak D call: TRBD1 (6 bases). This CDR3 comprises 15 residues. V dropped 5 bases and J dropped 4 bases, with 15 bases sitting between them. CDR1 is SGHAT and CDR2 is FQNNGV in the germline V gene.

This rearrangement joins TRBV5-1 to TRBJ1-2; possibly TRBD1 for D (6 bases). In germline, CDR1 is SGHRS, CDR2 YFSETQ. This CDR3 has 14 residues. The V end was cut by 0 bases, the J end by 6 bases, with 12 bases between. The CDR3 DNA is TGCGCCAGCAGCTTGGACAGGGATGAGAATGGCTACACCTTC. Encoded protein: CASSLDRDENGYTF.